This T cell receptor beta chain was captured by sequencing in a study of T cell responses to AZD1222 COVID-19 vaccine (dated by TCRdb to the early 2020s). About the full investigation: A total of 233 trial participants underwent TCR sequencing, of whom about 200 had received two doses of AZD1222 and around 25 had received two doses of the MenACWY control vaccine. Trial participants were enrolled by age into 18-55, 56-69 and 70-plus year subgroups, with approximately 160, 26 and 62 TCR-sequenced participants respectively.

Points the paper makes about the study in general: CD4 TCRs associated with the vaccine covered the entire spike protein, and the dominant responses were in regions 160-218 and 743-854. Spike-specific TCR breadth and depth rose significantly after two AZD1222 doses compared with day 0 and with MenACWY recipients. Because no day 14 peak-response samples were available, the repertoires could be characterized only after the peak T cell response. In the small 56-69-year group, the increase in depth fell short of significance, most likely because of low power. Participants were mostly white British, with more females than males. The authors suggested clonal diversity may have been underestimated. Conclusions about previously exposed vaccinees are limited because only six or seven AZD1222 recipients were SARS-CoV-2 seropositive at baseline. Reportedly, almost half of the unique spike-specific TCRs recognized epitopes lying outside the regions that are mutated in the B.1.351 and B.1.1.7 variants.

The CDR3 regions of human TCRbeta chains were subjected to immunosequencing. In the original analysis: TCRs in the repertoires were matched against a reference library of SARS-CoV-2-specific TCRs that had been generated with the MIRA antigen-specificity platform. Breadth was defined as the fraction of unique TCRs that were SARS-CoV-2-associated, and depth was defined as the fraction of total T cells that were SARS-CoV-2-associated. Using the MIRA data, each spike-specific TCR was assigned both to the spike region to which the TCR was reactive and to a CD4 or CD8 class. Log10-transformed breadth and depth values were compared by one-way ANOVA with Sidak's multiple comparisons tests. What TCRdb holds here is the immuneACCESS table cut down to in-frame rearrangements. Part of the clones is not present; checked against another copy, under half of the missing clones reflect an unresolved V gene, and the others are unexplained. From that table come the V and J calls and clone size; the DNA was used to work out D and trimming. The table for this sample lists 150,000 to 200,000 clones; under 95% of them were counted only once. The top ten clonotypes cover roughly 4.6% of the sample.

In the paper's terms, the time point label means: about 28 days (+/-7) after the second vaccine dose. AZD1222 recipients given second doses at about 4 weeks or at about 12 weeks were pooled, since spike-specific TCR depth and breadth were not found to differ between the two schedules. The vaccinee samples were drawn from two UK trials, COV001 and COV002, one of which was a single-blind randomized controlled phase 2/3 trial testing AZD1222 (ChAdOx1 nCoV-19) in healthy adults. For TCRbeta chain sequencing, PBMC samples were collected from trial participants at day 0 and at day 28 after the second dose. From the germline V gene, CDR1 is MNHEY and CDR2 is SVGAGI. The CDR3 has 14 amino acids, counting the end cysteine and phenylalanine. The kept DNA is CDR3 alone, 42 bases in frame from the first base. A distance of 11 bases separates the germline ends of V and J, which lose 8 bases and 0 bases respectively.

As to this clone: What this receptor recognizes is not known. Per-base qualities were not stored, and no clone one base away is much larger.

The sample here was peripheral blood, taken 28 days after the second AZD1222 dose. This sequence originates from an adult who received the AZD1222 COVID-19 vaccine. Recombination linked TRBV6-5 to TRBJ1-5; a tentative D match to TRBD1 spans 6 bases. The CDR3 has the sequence CASGDRYSNQPQHF. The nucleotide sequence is TGTGCCAGCGGAGACAGGTATAGCAATCAGCCCCAGCATTTT.